The 17 T cell receptor beta chains below were found in one sample sequenced in a study of Graves' ophthalmopathy and Graves' hyperthyroidism. Using RNA transcripts, the TCR beta CDR3 regions were amplified. The workflow started with a first-round RT-PCR run with HTBI primers and then moved on to a second-round multiplex PCR. TCRdb ran MiXCR on the multiplex PCR reads and lists one entry per CDR3 protein. Found here are 170,000 or so distinct CDR3 sequences, 35% to 45% of them singletons; the top ten hold around 8.9%. Sequenced input: peripheral blood. These receptors came from a man aged 25-40 years with Graves' ophthalmopathy.

This clonotype came up a few times. The J gene is TRBJ1-2, the V gene TRBV6-1; 7 bases match TRBD1. The CDR3 extends over 13 amino acids. CDR1 is MNHNS and CDR2 is SASEGT in the germline V gene. Trimming at V came to 11 bases and at J to 0 bases, leaving 6 bases not matched to a gene. CDR3 nucleotide sequence: TGTGCCGGGACAGTGGGTCCTAACTATGGCTACACCTTC. It encodes CAGTVGPNYGYTF.

The V call is TRBV6-1, the J call TRBJ1-1, with D possibly TRBD1 on 5 matching bases. CDR3 size: 14 residues. From germline, CDR1 is MNHNS and CDR2 SASEGT. V lost 1 base to trimming and J lost 5 bases, with 11 bases between them. DNA of the CDR3: TGTGCCAGCAGTGAAGAACTAGGGGCTACTGAAGCTTTCTTT. Translating it yields CASSEELGATEAFF.

This chain joins TRBV10-3 and TRBJ2-7; no firm D call. The CDR3 has 12 amino acids. CDR1 is ENHRY and CDR2 is SYGVKD in the germline V gene. CDR3 loop: CAISEGGQLFRV. The DNA for the CDR3 is TGTGCCATCAGTGAAGGTGGCCAGCTTTTTCGCGTC.

The chain links TRBV28 to TRBJ1-2; 7 nucleotides agree with TRBD1. Germline V gene lookup returns CDR1 MDHEN and CDR2 SYDVKM. The CDR3 runs 16 residues. Unmatched junction bases numbered 11, after V lost 7 bases and J lost 0 bases. The CDR3 DNA sequence: TGTGCCAGCAACACTCAGGACAGGCAATCTAACTATGGCTACACCTTC. This translates into CASNTQDRQSNYGYTF.

This chain links TRBV6-1 with TRBJ1-1; 10 bases map to TRBD1. The V gene's germline CDR1 is MNHNS and CDR2 SASEGT. After removal of 6 bases from V and 10 bases from J, the junction contained 14 bases not matched to a gene. This CDR3 has 15 amino acids. The CDR3 sequence: CASRETRDRGDGAFF. CDR3 nucleotide sequence: TGTGCCAGCAGGGAGACCCGGGACAGGGGTGACGGAGCTTTCTTT.

This clonotype showed up many times. The chain joins TRBV29-1 to TRBJ1-5; 9 bases align to TRBD1. Germline CDR1 reads SQVTM; CDR2 reads ANQGSEA. V shed 6 bases and J 4 bases; nucleotides not matched to a gene: 7. This CDR3 comprises 14 residues. The CDR3 bases are TGCAGCGTCGAACTGACAGGGGGGAATCAGCCCCAGCATTTT. It specifies CSVELTGGNQPQHF.

J is TRBJ2-5 and V is TRBV2; TRBD2 agrees at 7 bases. CDR3 length equals 15 residues. Germline CDR1 is SNHLY and CDR2 is FYNNEI. The junction had 5 bases not matched to a gene; V was cut back by 3 bases and J by 1 base. CDR3 in amino acids: CASSDWGGAQETQYF. The CDR3 coding sequence is TGTGCCAGCAGTGATTGGGGAGGGGCCCAAGAGACCCAGTACTTC.

This clonotype has a count of ten or more. The chain has TRBV6-1 and TRBJ1-1, with a weak D call TRBD1 (5 bases). Per the germline V gene, CDR1 is MNHNS and CDR2 is SASEGT. V lost 1 base to trimming and J lost 4 bases, with 16 bases between them. The CDR3 sequence is 16 residues long. CDR3 DNA: TGTGCCAGCAGTGAAGAGGCCCTCGGGGGTGGCACTGAAGCTTTCTTT. It yields the protein CASSEEALGGGTEAFF.

This clonotype was counted ten times or more. The rearrangement joins TRBV7-2 to TRBJ2-7; D assignment may be TRBD1 or TRBD2 (5 bases each). V lost 4 bases, J lost 4 bases, and 14 bases lay in between. The CDR3 sequence is 14 residues long. Germline CDR1 and CDR2: SGHTA and FQGNSA. CDR3 amino acids: CASSSQGDLYEQYF. CDR3 in DNA: TGTGCCAGCAGCTCCCAGGGAGATCTTTACGAGCAGTACTTC.

The gene calls are TRBV12-3 or TRBV12-4 and TRBJ1-1; 9 nucleotides align to TRBD1. Trimming cost V 4 bases and J 3 bases; bases outside gene matches: 6. The CDR3 loop spans 15 amino acids. The CDR3 DNA sequence: TGTGCCAGCAGTTCCAAACAGGGGGCGGACACTGAAGCTTTCTTT. Translated: CASSSKQGADTEAFF.

There are many counts of this clonotype. The chain has TRBV28 and TRBJ2-2; tentative D call: TRBD2 (7 bases). CDR3 length equals 16 residues. Trimming took off 4 bases at V and 7 bases at J, with 19 bases between the two ends. The germline CDR1 and CDR2 sequences are MDHEN and SYDVKM. The CDR3 is CASSWGGRLVVGELFF. The CDR3 region has the DNA TGTGCCAGCAGTTGGGGGGGGCGCTTAGTAGTCGGGGAGCTGTTTTTT.

This clonotype was seen ten or more times. CDR3: CASSFAGRGGSEQYF. CDR3 nucleotides: TGTGCCAGCAGTTTCGCCGGTCGAGGGGGCAGCGAGCAGTACTTC. This rearrangement joins TRBV12-3 or TRBV12-4 to TRBJ2-7; 7 bases agree with TRBD1. The CDR3 length is 15 residues. V was pared by 3 bases and J by 6 bases, with 11 bases of the junction left unmatched.

A single count supports this clonotype. In DNA, the CDR3 is TGTGCCAGCAGTTACTCAGGCAAACTCGGATACGAGCAGTACTTC. The encoded protein is CASSYSGKLGYEQYF. This chain links TRBV6-2 or TRBV6-3 with TRBJ2-7; D is undetermined. The CDR3 sequence is 15 residues long. In germline, CDR1 is MNHEY, CDR2 SVGEGT. The germline V and J ends were trimmed by 0 bases and 4 bases, with 13 bases remaining between them.

The genes are TRBV27 and TRBJ1-6; 7 bases map to TRBD1. Germline CDR1 reads MNHEY; CDR2 reads SMNVEV (reference sequence). V dropped 8 bases and J dropped 0; count of bases not matched to a gene: 7. This CDR3 region has 16 residues. The CDR3 nucleotides read TGTGCCAGCCGCCGACAGGGAAGCTCCTATAATTCACCCCTCCACTTT. This codes for CASRRQGSSYNSPLHF.

This sequence joins TRBV7-9 and TRBJ1-2, with D possibly TRBD1 on 6 matching bases. Germline V gene sequence: CDR1 SEHNR, CDR2 FQNEAQ (reference sequence). This CDR3 comprises 13 residues. Trimming stripped 5 bases from V and 4 bases from J, with 11 bases between. The CDR3 coding sequence is TGTGCCAGCAGCCGCAGGGGCACCTATGGCTACACCTTC. Translation: CASSRRGTYGYTF.

This clonotype was seen ten or more times. In nucleotides, the CDR3 is TGTGCCAGCAGCGCAGGGGACAGGGCATCCTACGAGCAGTACTTC. As protein: CASSAGDRASYEQYF. The chain has TRBV7-2 and TRBJ2-7; TRBD1 matches 9 bases. The CDR3 length is 15 residues. Germline CDR1 SGHTA, CDR2 FQGNSA. The junction had 6 bases not matched to a gene; V was cut back by 5 bases and J by 1 base.

The chain recombines TRBV11-2 with TRBJ2-7; 7 nucleotides agree with TRBD2. In germline, CDR1 is SGHAT, CDR2 FQNNGV. The CDR3 totals 16 residues. The trim removed 2 bases at V and 1 base at J, leaving 8 bases unmatched. The CDR3: CASSLSAGVESYEQYF. The CDR3 DNA follows: TGTGCCAGCAGCTTAAGTGCGGGAGTAGAATCCTACGAGCAGTACTTC. The full variable domain, rest sourced from reference TRBV11-2 and TRBJ2-7, is EAGVAQSPRYKIIEKRQSVAFWCNPISGHATLYWYQQILGQGPKLLIQFQNNGVVDDSQLPKDRFSAERLKGVDSTLKIQPAKLEDSAVYLCASSLSAGVESYEQYFGPGTRLTVT.